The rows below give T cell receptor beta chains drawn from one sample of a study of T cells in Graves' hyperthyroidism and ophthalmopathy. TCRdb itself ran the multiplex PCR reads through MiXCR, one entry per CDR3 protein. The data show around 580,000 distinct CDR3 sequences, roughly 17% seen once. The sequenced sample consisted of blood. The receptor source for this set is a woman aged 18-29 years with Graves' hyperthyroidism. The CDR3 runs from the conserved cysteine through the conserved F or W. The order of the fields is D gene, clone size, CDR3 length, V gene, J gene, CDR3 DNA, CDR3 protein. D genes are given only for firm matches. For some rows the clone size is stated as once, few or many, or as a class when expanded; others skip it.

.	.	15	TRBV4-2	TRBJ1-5	TGTGCCAGCAGCCACGGGTCTGGGGGCAATCAGCCCCAGCATTTT	CASSHGSGGNQPQHF
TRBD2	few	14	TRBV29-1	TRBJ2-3	TGCAGCGTTGGCAGGGAGGGTGGCACAGATACGCAGTATTTT	CSVGREGGTDTQYF
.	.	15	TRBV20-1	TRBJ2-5	TGCAGTGCTAGACCCATCGTTGGGGAGTCGGAGACCCAGTACTTC	CSARPIVGESETQYF
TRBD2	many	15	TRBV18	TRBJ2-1	TGTGCCAGCTCACCGGGACTAGTTCTTGAGTATGAGCAGTTCTTC	CASSPGLVLEYEQFF
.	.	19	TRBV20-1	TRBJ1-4	TGCAGTGCTAGAGCCCCCCCCCGGGGGCGATGGATATCAAATGAAAAACTGTTTTTT	CSARAPPRGRWISNEKLFF
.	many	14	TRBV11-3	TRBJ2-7	TGTGCCAGCAGCCCGAGGGACGGCTCCTACGAGCAGTACTTC	CASSPRDGSYEQYF
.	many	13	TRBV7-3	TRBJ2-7	TGTGCCAGCAGCTTGGGACCCAGCTACGAGCAGTACTTC	CASSLGPSYEQYF
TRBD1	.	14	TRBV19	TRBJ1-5	TGTGCCAGTGTTACCGGGACAGGGATTCAGCCCCAGCATTTT	CASVTGTGIQPQHF
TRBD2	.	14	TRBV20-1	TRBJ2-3	TGCAGTGCTAGATCTAGCGGGGTCACAGATACGCAGTATTTT	CSARSSGVTDTQYF
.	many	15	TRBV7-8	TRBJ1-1	TGTGCCAGCAGCTTGGAGGGGGGGTTGAACACTGAAGCTTTCTTT	CASSLEGGLNTEAFF
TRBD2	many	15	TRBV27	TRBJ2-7	TGTGCCAGCAGCTTTGGGACTAGCGGGACTAACGAGCAGTACTTC	CASSFGTSGTNEQYF
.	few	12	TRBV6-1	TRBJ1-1	TGTGCCAGCGGCAGGATTGCCACTGAAGCTTTCTTT	CASGRIATEAFF
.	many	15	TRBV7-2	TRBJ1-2	TGTGCCAGCAGCTTAGAGGGGGTTGGTAACTATGGCTACACCTTC	CASSLEGVGNYGYTF
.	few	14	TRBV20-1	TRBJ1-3	TGCAGTGCCCCAAGCCAGGGAGGTGGAAACACCATATATTTT	CSAPSQGGGNTIYF
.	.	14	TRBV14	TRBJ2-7	TGTGCCAGCAGCCCGATTCAGGGCCCCTACGAGCAGTACTTC	CASSPIQGPYEQYF
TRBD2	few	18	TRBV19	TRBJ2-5	TGTGCCAGTAGTATAAGTCCCCCGGGACTAGCGGGAGGAGAGACCCAGTACTTC	CASSISPPGLAGGETQYF
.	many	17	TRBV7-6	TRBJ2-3	TGTGCCAGCAGCTTAGCGCTTCCCCGGGTGAGCACAGATACGCAGTATTTT	CASSLALPRVSTDTQYF
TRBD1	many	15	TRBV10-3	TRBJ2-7	TGTGCCATCAGCCCGACAGGGGAAGGTTCCTACGAGCAGTACTTC	CAISPTGEGSYEQYF
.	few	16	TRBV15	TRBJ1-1	TGTGCCACCAGCAGAGATCCCCTGTGGGGGTACACTGAAGCTTTCTTT	CATSRDPLWGYTEAFF
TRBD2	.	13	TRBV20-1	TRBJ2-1	TGCAGTGCTATGAGCGGGAGTCCGAATGGGCAGTTCTTC	CSAMSGSPNGQFF
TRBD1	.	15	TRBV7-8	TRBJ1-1	TGTGCCAGCAGCCCGGGACAGGTGCTAAACACTGAAGCTTCCTTT	CASSPGQVLNTEASF
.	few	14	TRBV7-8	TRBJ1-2	TGTGCCAGCAGCTTAAGTACGAGGCTCTATGGCTACACCTTC	CASSLSTRLYGYTF
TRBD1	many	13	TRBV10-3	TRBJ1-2	TGTGCCATCAGTGCGAGACAGGGCGACGGCTACACCTTC	CAISARQGDGYTF
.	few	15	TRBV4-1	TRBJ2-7	TGCGCCAGCAGCCAAGGTGGGGCAGGAAACTACGAGCAGTACTTC	CASSQGGAGNYEQYF
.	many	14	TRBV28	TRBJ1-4	TGTGCCAGCAGCCCCACAGGGATTAATGAAAAACTGTTTTTT	CASSPTGINEKLFF
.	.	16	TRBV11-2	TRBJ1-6	TGTGCCAGCAGCTTTTCGACGGTACCAACCGATTCACCCCTCCACTTT	CASSFSTVPTDSPLHF
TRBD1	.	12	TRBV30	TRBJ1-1	TGTGCGGCCGGGACAGGGAACACTGAAGCTTTCTTT	CAAGTGNTEAFF
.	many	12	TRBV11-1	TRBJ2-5	TGTGCCAGCAGCGCCAGACAAGAGACCCAGTACTTC	CASSARQETQYF
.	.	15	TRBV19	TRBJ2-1	TGTGCCAGTAGTACTTACAGAGTTTCCTACAATGAGCAGTTCTTC	CASSTYRVSYNEQFF
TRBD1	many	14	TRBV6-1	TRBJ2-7	TGTGCCACATCGACGGGACAGGGGACATACGAGCAGTACTTC	CATSTGQGTYEQYF
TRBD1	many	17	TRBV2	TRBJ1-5	TGTGCCAGCAGCGAAGGGGGCATCCCAAAGAGCAATCAGCCCCAGCATTTT	CASSEGGIPKSNQPQHF
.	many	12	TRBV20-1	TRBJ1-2	TGCAGTGCTAGCAGGGTTAACTATGGCTACACCTTC	CSASRVNYGYTF
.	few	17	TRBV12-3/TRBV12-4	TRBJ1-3	TGTGCCAGCAGTTCCCAGGTACAGGGTTTGAGAGGAAACACCATATATTTT	CASSSQVQGLRGNTIYF
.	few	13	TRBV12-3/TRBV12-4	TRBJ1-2	TGTGCCAGCAGTTTACGGGGGGCGCAGGGCTACACCTTC	CASSLRGAQGYTF
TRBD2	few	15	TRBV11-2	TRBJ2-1	TGTGCCACCTTGGAAAGGCGGGAGGGGAAGAATGAGCAGTTCTTC	CATLERREGKNEQFF
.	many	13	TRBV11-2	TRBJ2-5	TGTGCCAGCCAGACAGACTACCAAGAGACCCAGTACTTC	CASQTDYQETQYF
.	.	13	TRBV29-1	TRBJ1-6	TGCAGCGCTGGGGGGACTCCTAATTCACCCCTCCACTTT	CSAGGTPNSPLHF
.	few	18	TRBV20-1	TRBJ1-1	TGCAGTGCGGATACCTGGGGAGGGGTTTATAATATGAACACTGAAGCTTTCTTT	CSADTWGGVYNMNTEAFF
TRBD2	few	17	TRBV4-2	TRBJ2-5	TGTGCCAGCAGCCAAGGCCTAGCGGGGGGCAATAAAGAGACCCAGTACTTC	CASSQGLAGGNKETQYF
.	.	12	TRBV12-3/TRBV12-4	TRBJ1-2	TGTGCCAGCAGTCGTTGGACAGAAGGCTACACCTTC	CASSRWTEGYTF
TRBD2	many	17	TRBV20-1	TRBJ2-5	TGCAGTGCTAGTGTGTTCCCTAGCGGGAGGGTTTTAAAGACCCAGTACTTC	CSASVFPSGRVLKTQYF
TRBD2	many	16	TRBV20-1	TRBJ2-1	TGCAGTGCTAGAGATGATACTAGCGCCCTTAACGATGAGCAGTTCTTC	CSARDDTSALNDEQFF
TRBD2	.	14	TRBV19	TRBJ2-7	TGTGCCAGTAGTACTAGCGGGGGCTCCTACGAGCAGTACTTC	CASSTSGGSYEQYF
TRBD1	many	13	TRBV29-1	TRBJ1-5	TGCAGCGTTGGAACAGGGGGCGGTCAGCCCCAGCATTTT	CSVGTGGGQPQHF
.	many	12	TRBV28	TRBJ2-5	TGTGCCAGCGGATTAGGGGAGGAGACCCAGTACTTC	CASGLGEETQYF
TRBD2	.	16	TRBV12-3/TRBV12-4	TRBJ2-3	TGTGCCAGCAGTCCCGTCCGCGGGAGGGGCACAGATACGCAGTATTTT	CASSPVRGRGTDTQYF
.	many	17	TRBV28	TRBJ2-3	TGTGCCAGCAGTTTATCTGGCGGGCCCTATAGCACAGATACGCAGTATTTT	CASSLSGGPYSTDTQYF
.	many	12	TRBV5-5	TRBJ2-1	TGTGCCAGCAGCGGAGTAGTAAATGAGCAGTTCTTC	CASSGVVNEQFF
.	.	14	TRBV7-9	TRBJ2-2	TGTGCCAGCAGCTTAGAGGACACCTACGGGGAGCTGTTTTTT	CASSLEDTYGELFF
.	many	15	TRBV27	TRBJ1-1	TGTGCCAGCAGTTTAATCCGGGACTTAAACACTGAAGCTTTCTTT	CASSLIRDLNTEAFF
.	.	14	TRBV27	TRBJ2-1	TGTGCCAGCAGTAAACTCGGGACTTACAATGAGCAGTTCTTC	CASSKLGTYNEQFF
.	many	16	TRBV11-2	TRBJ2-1	TGTGCCAGCAGCTTATTCAGGGTCCGGCCTCACAATGAGCAGTTCTTC	CASSLFRVRPHNEQFF
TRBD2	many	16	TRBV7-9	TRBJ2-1	TGTGCCAGCAGCCCTCGAGGTAGCGGGATCCACAATGAGCAGTTCTTC	CASSPRGSGIHNEQFF
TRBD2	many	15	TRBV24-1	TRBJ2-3	TGTGCCACCAGCCCGACTAGCGGAATCACAGATACGCAGTATTTT	CATSPTSGITDTQYF
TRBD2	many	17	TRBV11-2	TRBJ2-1	TGTGCCAGCAGCGTAAGGGAGCGGGGGCGCTCCTACAATGAGCAGTTCTTC	CASSVRERGRSYNEQFF